This T cell receptor beta chain was captured by sequencing in a study of immune evolution from preneoplasia to lung adenocarcinoma (dated by TCRdb to the early 2020s). Notes on the research overall: No AAH lesions showed HLA loss of heterozygosity, compared with roughly 7% of AIS, 15% of MIA and about a third of ADC lesions. The overall cohort comprised approximately 53 patients with pulmonary nodules who underwent surgical resection. The study profiled immune contexture across lung adenocarcinoma precursors and invasive adenocarcinoma using immune gene expression, TCR sequencing and multiplex immunofluorescence. The TCR sequencing data were obtained from 45 to 60 patients. Class I HLA alleles were inferred from exome data with POLYSOLVER, and allele-specific HLA loss was detected with LOHHLA. The sample size was set by how many specimens were available, not by a prior power calculation. Resected precursor lesions (AAH, AIS, MIA) and invasive adenocarcinomas were compared with paired morphologically normal lung tissue. According to the study, 90 to 130 samples went through TCR sequencing. Whole exome sequencing and methylation data from the same cohort of nodules were integrated with the immune data. Study-level results and caveats: The highest clonality was observed in normal lung, whereas higher T cell density and diversity but lower clonality appeared to be present in later-stage lesions. Top T cell clone frequencies were highest in normal lung and appeared to decrease progressively from AAH through AIS, MIA and invasive adenocarcinoma. KRAS-mutant nodules showed the highest T cell clonality compared with EGFR-mutant or double wild-type lesions. Findings were based on association rather than direct causation; larger cohorts with long-term follow-up and longitudinal biopsies were deemed needed. Because every patient came from Japan and China, how well the results apply to Western populations was uncertain.

Between the mid-2010s and the late 2010s, the patients underwent resection in either Japan or China. Histologic diagnosis of each case was confirmed independently by two lung cancer pathologists on H&E slides. Premalignant or tumor cells were enriched for nucleic acid extraction by macro-dissection performed after pathologic assessment. DNA was isolated from FFPE tissue using the AllPrep DNA/RNA FFPE Kit. Using the immunoSEQ hsTCRbeta Kit, TCR beta CDR3 regions were sequenced from DNA. As for the original processing: TCR sequencing data were analysed with the ImmunoSEQ Analyzer. T cell clonality was calculated on productive rearrangements as 1 minus Pielou's evenness. The inverse Simpson index, applied to productive templates, was used to measure T cell diversity. T cell density was TCR beta template counts normalized to usable DNA, estimated by amplifying and sequencing housekeeping genes. Two-sided Kruskal-Wallis tests were used to compare TCR metrics across histologic stages. The clones in this table, taken by TCRdb from immuneACCESS, are in-frame only. Not every clone is retained; where verified, under half of the shortfall comes from an unresolved V gene, and the cause of the rest is unknown. The V and J calls and clone size are taken from that table; D and trimming were inferred from the DNA. In this sample the table shows 4,000 to 6,000 clones, about 77% of which occur a single time. The top ten clonotypes cover around 10% of the sample.

With respect to this clone: Its antigen is currently not known. No quality values exist for individual bases; no much larger clone is one base distant.

Material: FFPE minimally invasive lung adenocarcinoma tissue. What this sample's cell subset or site label stands for: micro-invasive lung adenocarcinoma (MIA). This TCR was sampled from a person aged 70 to 85 with lung adenocarcinoma.

The sequence in DNA is TGCGCCAGCAGCTTCCTGACAGGGAGCTCCTACGAGCAGTACTTC. Its protein reads: CASSFLTGSSYEQYF. The chain is made from TRBV5-1 and TRBJ2-7, with 7 central nucleotides matching TRBD1. Spanning cysteine to phenylalanine, the CDR3 consists of 15 amino acids. The kept DNA is CDR3 alone, 45 bases in frame from the first base. Looking up the germline V gene yields CDR1 SGHRS and CDR2 YFSETQ. Trimming removed 2 bases from V and 0 bases from J; the gene matches leave 5 bases unexplained.